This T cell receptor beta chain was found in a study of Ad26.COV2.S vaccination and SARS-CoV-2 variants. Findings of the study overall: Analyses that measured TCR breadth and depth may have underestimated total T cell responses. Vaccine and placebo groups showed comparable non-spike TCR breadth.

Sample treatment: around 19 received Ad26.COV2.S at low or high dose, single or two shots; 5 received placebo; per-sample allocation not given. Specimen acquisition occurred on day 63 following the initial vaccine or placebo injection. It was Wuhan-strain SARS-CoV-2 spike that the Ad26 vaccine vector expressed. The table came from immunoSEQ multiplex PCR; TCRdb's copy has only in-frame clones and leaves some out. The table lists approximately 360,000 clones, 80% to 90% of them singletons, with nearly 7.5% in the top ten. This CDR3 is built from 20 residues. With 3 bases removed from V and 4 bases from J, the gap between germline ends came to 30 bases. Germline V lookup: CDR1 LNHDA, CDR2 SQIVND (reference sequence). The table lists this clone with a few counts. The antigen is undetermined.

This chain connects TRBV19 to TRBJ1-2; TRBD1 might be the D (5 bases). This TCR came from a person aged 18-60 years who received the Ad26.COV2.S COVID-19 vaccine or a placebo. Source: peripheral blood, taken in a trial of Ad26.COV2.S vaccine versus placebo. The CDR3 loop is CASSMKFGRGPIYPGYGYTF. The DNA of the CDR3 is TGTGCCAGTAGTATGAAATTCGGTCGGGGACCTATCTACCCTGGCTATGGCTACACCTTC.